Below, 6 T cell receptor beta chains from the same sample are listed, as sequenced in a study of T cell responses to AZD1222 COVID-19 vaccine (dated by TCRdb to the early 2020s). To prepare the library, the immunoSEQ multiplex PCR assay was applied. The immuneACCESS repertoire file appears here via TCRdb, limited to in-frame rearrangements. These files lack a portion of the clones; in checked studies, under half of the deficit traces to unresolved V genes, and the cause of the others is not known. The sample contains under 200,000 clones, around nine tenths of them found a single time. 5.5% of the sample belongs to the ten largest clones. Interpreted using the paper, the time point label stands for: baseline before first vaccination. The starting material was peripheral blood, obtained on day 0 of AZD1222 vaccination. The origin of the receptors is an adult in good health.

The rearrangement uses TRBV15 and TRBJ2-1; D may match TRBD1 or TRBD2 (5 bases each). Deletions cut 3 bases from V and 0 bases from J, with 12 bases between. Germline values: CDR1 LNHNV, CDR2 YYDKDF (reference sequence). The CDR3 extends over 16 amino acids. The CDR3 coding sequence is TGTGCCACCAGCAGTCTAGGGGAGAGCTCCTACAATGAGCAGTTCTTC. Translated: CATSSLGESSYNEQFF.

The J gene is TRBJ2-7, the V gene TRBV7-6; D is perhaps TRBD2 (6 bases). V lost 5 bases, J lost 1 base, and 15 bases lay in between. CDR3 length: 15 residues. Germline-derived CDR1 and CDR2 are SGHVS and FNYEAQ. CDR3 nucleotide sequence: TGTGCCAGCAGCCCGACTAGTGCGGAGTCCTACGAGCAGTACTTC. Encoded protein: CASSPTSAESYEQYF.

The V call is TRBV4-1, the J call TRBJ1-2; D unresolved. The germline gives CDR1 MGHRA, CDR2 YSYEKL. The CDR3 runs to 16 residues. Between the trimmed V and J ends, which lost 1 base and 0 bases, there was a span of 12 bases. CDR3 bases: TGCGCCAGCAGCCAAGGTGTATTGGCAGCTAACTATGGCTACACCTTC. This translates into CASSQGVLAANYGYTF.

The J gene is TRBJ2-7, the V gene TRBV7-3; D tentatively reads TRBD1 or TRBD2 (5 bases each). Germline V gene sequence: CDR1 SGHTA, CDR2 FQGTGA. Deletions cut 5 bases from V and 0 bases from J, with 14 bases between. The length of the CDR3 is 15 residues. As DNA, the CDR3 is TGTGCCAGCAGCCGACCGGGACCGAGCTCCTACGAGCAGTACTTC. Its translation is CASSRPGPSSYEQYF. The full variable domain, with the rest looked up from reference TRBV7-3 and TRBJ2-7, is GAGVSQTPSNKVTEKGKYVELRCDPISGHTALYWYRQSLGQGPEFLIYFQGTGAADDSGLPNDRFFAVRPEGSVSTLKIQRTERGDSAVYLCASSRPGPSSYEQYFGPGTRLTVT.

V usage is TRBV5-6 and J usage is TRBJ2-7; D possibly corresponds to TRBD2 (6 bases). The V gene's germline CDR1 is SGHDT and CDR2 YYEEEE. The CDR3 consists of 14 residues. V gave up 4 bases and J gave up 0 bases, with 11 bases separating them. The CDR3 is CASSPRGSSYEQYF. The CDR3 DNA is TGTGCCAGCAGCCCGCGGGGAAGCTCCTACGAGCAGTACTTC.

V gene TRBV4-3 combines with J gene TRBJ2-3, with D tentatively TRBD1 (6 bases). V shed 4 bases and J shed 1 base, with 18 bases lying between them. This CDR3 has 17 residues. Germline values: CDR1 LGHNA, CDR2 YSLEER. The CDR3 region is CASSLQGTGQRTDTQYF. CDR3 DNA: TGCGCCAGCAGCCTGCAGGGTACAGGGCAACGCACAGATACGCAGTATTTT.